The source of this TCR beta chain is a study of blood T cell repertoires in COVID-19. TCRdb's copy holds only in-frame clones and misses some; the assay was immunoSEQ multiplex PCR. In the table there are a few hundred thousand clones, approximately 81% of which are singletons. CDR3 length equals 16 residues. Germline assignment: CDR1 MNHNY and CDR2 SVGAGI (reference sequence). Deletions cut 6 bases from V and 0 bases from J, with 15 bases between. This clonotype was sampled from a woman of 80 years or more with active or convalescent COVID-19. Sequences were obtained from peripheral blood. The rearrangement joins TRBV6-6 to TRBJ1-3; D may be TRBD1 (6 bases). The CDR3, as DNA: TGTGCCAGCAGGGATATGGGAGGGGGCTCTGGAAACACCATATATTTT. Amino acid sequence: CASRDMGGGSGNTIYF.